This is a list of T cell receptor beta chains from one sample in a study of blood T cell repertoires in COVID-19. The repertoire was sequenced with immunoSEQ multiplex PCR; TCRdb's copy has only in-frame clones and lacks some. The table includes around 250,000 clones, around 82% detected once. Sequencing was done on a sample of peripheral blood. The receptors derive from an elderly man with acute or convalescent COVID-19. The CDR3 runs from the conserved cysteine through the conserved F or W. A D gene is named only where the DNA matches it firmly. Some rows have no size entry. The others give once, few or many, or a class for an expanded clone.

D gene: .; J gene: TRBJ2-2; clone size: .; V gene: TRBV3-1/TRBV3-2; CDR3 DNA: TGTGCCAGCAGCCAAGACCAGACGGGTACCGGGGAGCTGTTTTTT; CDR3 protein: CASSQDQTGTGELFF
D gene: .; J gene: TRBJ2-5; clone size: once; V gene: TRBV7-7; CDR3 DNA: TGTGCTAGCACCAAAACCCCCACGGGGACCCAGTACTTC; CDR3 protein: CASTKTPTGTQYF
D gene: TRBD2; J gene: TRBJ2-7; clone size: .; V gene: TRBV28; CDR3 DNA: TGTGCCAGCAGTAGCCCCTCTAGCGGGGGTTACGAGCAGTACTTC; CDR3 protein: CASSSPSSGGYEQYF
D gene: TRBD2; J gene: TRBJ2-1; clone size: .; V gene: TRBV10-1; CDR3 DNA: TGCGCCAGCAGTGAGTCGGGACTAGCGGGAGGTACCTACAATGAGCAGTTCTTC; CDR3 protein: CASSESGLAGGTYNEQFF
D gene: TRBD1; J gene: TRBJ2-7; clone size: .; V gene: TRBV9; CDR3 DNA: TGTGCCAGCAGCACAAGACAGGGGGCCTACGAGCAGTACTTC; CDR3 protein: CASSTRQGAYEQYF
D gene: .; J gene: TRBJ2-7; clone size: .; V gene: TRBV6-5; CDR3 DNA: TGTGTCAGCAGCTTACAGGGAAATACCTACGAGCAGTACTTC; CDR3 protein: CVSSLQGNTYEQYF
D gene: .; J gene: TRBJ1-1; clone size: .; V gene: TRBV7-2; CDR3 DNA: TGTGCCAGCAGCAGAAACGGGGGAAACACTGAAGCTTTCTTT; CDR3 protein: CASSRNGGNTEAFF
D gene: .; J gene: TRBJ2-3; clone size: few; V gene: TRBV24-1; CDR3 DNA: TGTGCCACCGGGGAGACTAGCACAGATACGCAGTATTTT; CDR3 protein: CATGETSTDTQYF
D gene: TRBD2; J gene: TRBJ2-2; clone size: .; V gene: TRBV10-3; CDR3 DNA: TGTGCCATCAGTGAGTCGGGGCGGGGGACCCACACCGGGGAGCTGTTTTTT; CDR3 protein: CAISESGRGTHTGELFF
D gene: .; J gene: TRBJ2-7; clone size: .; V gene: TRBV5-4; CDR3 DNA: TGTGCCAGCAGCTTGAGCGGCAGTTTTTACGAGCAGTACTTC; CDR3 protein: CASSLSGSFYEQYF
D gene: TRBD1; J gene: TRBJ1-6; clone size: .; V gene: TRBV25-1; CDR3 DNA: TGTGCCAGCAGTGGACAGGGGTGGAATTCACCCCTCCACTTT; CDR3 protein: CASSGQGWNSPLHF
D gene: .; J gene: TRBJ2-7; clone size: .; V gene: TRBV29-1; CDR3 DNA: TGCAGCGTGACACAGGGACTACCTTACGAGCAGTACTTC; CDR3 protein: CSVTQGLPYEQYF
D gene: TRBD2; J gene: TRBJ2-7; clone size: .; V gene: TRBV7-3; CDR3 DNA: TGTGCCAGCAGCTTAGCGGGAGAGGTTTCCGAGCAGTACTTC; CDR3 protein: CASSLAGEVSEQYF
D gene: .; J gene: TRBJ2-1; clone size: once; V gene: TRBV5-1; CDR3 DNA: TGCGCCAGCAGCCTATACAATGAGCAGTTCTTC; CDR3 protein: CASSLYNEQFF
D gene: TRBD1; J gene: TRBJ1-1; clone size: .; V gene: TRBV3-1/TRBV3-2; CDR3 DNA: TGTGCCAGCAGCCTCAAGGGGGCCGGAGGAGCTTTCTTT; CDR3 protein: CASSLKGAGGAFF
D gene: .; J gene: TRBJ1-2; clone size: .; V gene: TRBV7-9; CDR3 DNA: TGTGCCAGCAGCCTTAACCCGGGACAATATGGCTACACCTTC; CDR3 protein: CASSLNPGQYGYTF